This T cell receptor beta chain was observed in a study of identical twins. This CDR3 is 13 amino acids long. The V end lost 1 base, the J end lost 7 bases, and 8 bases lay between the germline ends. Looked up from germline, CDR1 is LGHNA and CDR2 is YSLEER. Template switching created a universal primer site, and the cDNA included unique molecular identifiers. TCRdb independently ran MiXCR on the 5' RACE reads; one entry per CDR3 protein. The profile shows under 800,000 distinct CDR3 sequences, around 20% of them singletons. Findings and caveats of the study: Cross-sectional statistical analysis was relied on for the conclusions, without the same donors being followed. Memory repertoires lacked the insertion deficit that abundant cord blood beta clonotypes showed.

This clonotype has a handful of counts. The antigen remains unidentified. The same sample was also used in a study of T cells expressing NK-cell markers. That source reports: Just one sequenced donor of eight was HCMV-seronegative, while seven were seropositive.

V is TRBV4-3 and J is TRBJ2-1, with D hard to call. Sequencing was done on a sample of PBMCs. The receptor's source is a woman aged 18-29 years in good health. CDR3 region: CASSQVIGNEQFF. DNA for the CDR3: TGCGCCAGCAGCCAAGTAATTGGGAATGAGCAGTTCTTC.